This TCR beta chain was profiled in a study of blood T cell repertoires in COVID-19. Participants were aged 18 to 89 years, lived in roughly 25 US areas, and enrolled virtually. Clones were read by immunoSEQ multiplex PCR, and TCRdb kept only the in-frame ones, dropping some. The table includes roughly 160,000 clones, roughly 80% detected once. Germline CDR1 reads SGHRS; CDR2 reads YFSETQ. The V gene end was trimmed by 0 bases and the J gene end by 10 bases; junction bases not matched to a gene: 5. CDR3 length equals 13 residues. The chain recombines TRBV5-1 with TRBJ1-1, with 8 bases that match TRBD1. This TCR came from a woman aged 60-75 years who had recovered from COVID-19. Sequences were obtained from PBMCs or T cells enriched from blood (not recorded which). The CDR3 coding sequence is TGCGCCAGCAGCTTGGACGGGCAGGGGGCAGCTTTCTTT. It yields the protein CASSLDGQGAAFF.